The entry below describes one T cell receptor (beta chain). Measured with immunoSEQ multiplex PCR; TCRdb has only the in-frame clones, and not every one. The data contain roughly 64,000 clones, 86% of them singletons. The data were obtained in a study of pediatric ulcerative colitis. Germline V gene data show CDR1 as SEHNR and CDR2 as FQNEAQ (reference sequence). The CDR3 loop spans 15 amino acids. Trimming took 1 base from V and 6 from J; bases not matched to a gene: 6. The clonotype comes from a boy between 10 and 17 years old with severe ulcerative colitis. Sequenced sample: blood. The chain couples TRBV7-9 to TRBJ2-1; 7 nucleotides align to TRBD2. The CDR3 reads CASSLGAGDVNEQFF. The CDR3 region has the DNA TGTGCCAGCAGCTTAGGGGCGGGAGATGTCAATGAGCAGTTCTTC.